One sample yielded the 22 T cell receptor beta chains listed below, sequenced in a study of metastatic and nonmetastatic thyroid tumors. TCRdb reanalyzed the PCR reads with MiXCR. The table records 24,000 or so clones, roughly 11% of them present only once. Thyroid surgery was performed in patients who had received no treatment beforehand. Specimen: blood. The receptors come from a female donor with papillary thyroid cancer or a benign thyroid nodule (not recorded which). Some clones in this sample may be carry-over from other donors' samples.

For this clone: This may be a read error, as it is one base from a much larger clone. This chain connects TRBV5-1 to TRBJ2-1; 8 nucleotides match TRBD2. Germline assignment: CDR1 SGHRS and CDR2 YFSETQ. The CDR3 spans 15 residues. In DNA form, the CDR3 reads TGCGCCAGCATCTTGGTTGAGCGGGAGCTAAATGAGCAGTTCTTC. Translating gives CASILVERELNEQFF.

This clone was detected many times. The sample holds other DNA sequences that translate to the same CDR3. The chain recombines TRBV30 with TRBJ1-5; the match to TRBD1 covers 7 bases. The V gene's germline CDR1 is GTSNPN and CDR2 SVGIG (reference sequence). V was clipped by 5 bases and J by 3 bases; unmatched bases: 10. The CDR3 loop spans 15 amino acids. CDR3 protein: CAWHRDRVFNQPQHF. The CDR3 DNA follows: TGTGCCTGGCACCGAGACAGGGTATTCAATCAGCCCCAGCATTTT.

This clone was recorded at least ten times. The V gene is TRBV2, the J gene TRBJ1-4, with D maybe TRBD1 (5 bases). V lost 4 bases, J lost 8 bases, and 14 bases lay in between. The CDR3 is 14 amino acids. In germline, CDR1 is SNHLY, CDR2 FYNNEI. This chain's CDR3 is CASSAVDRKEKLFF. In DNA form, the CDR3 reads TGTGCCAGCAGTGCAGTTGACAGAAAGGAAAAACTGTTTTTT. Drawing the rest from reference TRBV2 and TRBJ1-4, the complete variable domain is EPEVTQTPSHQVTQMGQEVILRCVPISNHLYFYWYRQILGQKVEFLVSFYNNEISEKSEIFDDQFSVERPDGSNFTLKIRSTKLEDSAMYFCASSAVDRKEKLFFGSGTQLSVL.

In its sample, this clone was seen many times. The junction and the germline gene differ at one end; a read error may be behind it. The chain employs TRBV12-3 or TRBV12-4 and TRBJ1-1; tentatively, D is TRBD1 (5 bases). The CDR3 covers 13 residues. The CDR3 sequence: CVSTGTVNTEAFF. CDR3 DNA: TGTGTCAGCACCGGGACGGTGAACACTGAAGCTTTCTTT.

This clone was observed many times. J is TRBJ2-1 and V is TRBV7-8, with 13 bases that match TRBD2. Per germline, CDR1 SGHVS and CDR2 FQNEAQ. The CDR3 has 15 residues. The trim removed 5 bases at V and 7 bases at J, leaving 5 bases unmatched. The CDR3 protein is CASSATSGRENEQFF. The CDR3 DNA follows: TGTGCCAGCAGCGCCACTAGCGGGAGGGAAAATGAGCAGTTCTTC.

This clone was recorded many times. The chain has TRBV19 and TRBJ1-4; D perhaps matches TRBD1 (6 bases). V lost 9 bases and J 4 bases, leaving 18 bases between the germline ends. The CDR3 length is 15 residues. Germline V gene lookup returns CDR1 LNHDA and CDR2 SQIVND (reference sequence). CDR3 residues: CASKPQTGFNEKLFF. For the CDR3, the DNA is TGTGCCAGCAAACCGCAGACAGGCTTTAATGAAAAACTGTTTTTT.

This clone was picked up many times. This rearrangement joins TRBV6-4 to TRBJ2-7; D might be TRBD1 (6 bases). The CDR3 has 16 amino acids. Germline-derived CDR1 and CDR2 are MRHNA and SNTAGT. V shed 2 bases and J shed 3 bases, with 17 bases lying between them. CDR3 nucleotide sequence: TGTGCCAGCAGTGACCCGACAGGAGGAAGGGACTACGAGCAGTACTTC. As protein: CASSDPTGGRDYEQYF.

Only a few counts were recorded for this clone. The V call is TRBV5-6, the J call TRBJ1-1; 10 bases fit TRBD1. V was pared by 0 bases and J by 7 bases, with 6 bases of the junction left unmatched. The germline V gene has CDR1 SGHDT and CDR2 YYEEEE. The CDR3 runs 15 residues. CDR3: CASSLEPGQGIEAFF. CDR3 sequence (DNA): TGTGCCAGCAGCTTGGAGCCGGGACAGGGGATTGAAGCTTTCTTT.

In its sample, this clone is medium-sized (0.01 to 0.1%). The chain links TRBV6-1 to TRBJ2-1; no reliable D call. V shed 3 bases and J shed 9 bases, with 9 bases lying between them. CDR3 length equals 12 residues. The germline CDR1 and CDR2 sequences are MNHNS and SASEGT. Here the CDR3 DNA reads TGTGCCAGCAGTGACCGTGGCGGTGAGCAGTTCTTC. It yields the protein CASSDRGGEQFF.

This clone turned up a few times. The rearrangement uses TRBV6-1 and TRBJ2-7; 15 bases align to TRBD2. The CDR3 length is 17 residues. V dropped 3 bases and J dropped 3; count of bases not matched to a gene: 6. Germline CDR1 and CDR2: MNHNS and SASEGT. CDR3 sequence: CASSDGTSGRTFYEQYF. The CDR3, as DNA: TGTGCCAGCAGTGACGGGACTAGCGGGAGGACTTTCTACGAGCAGTACTTC.

As to this clone: This may be a read error: a much more frequent sequence differs by one nucleotide. V gene TRBV20-1 combines with J gene TRBJ1-3; D gene uncertain. CDR3 size: 12 residues. Germline V gene lookup returns CDR1 DFQATT and CDR2 SNEGSKA (reference sequence). As DNA, the CDR3 is TGCTTAAGCCGAGGATCTGGAAACACCATATATTTT. Protein sequence: CLSRGSGNTIYF.

To note about this clone: It may be a read error: a sequence one base away is much more abundant. The V call is TRBV7-6, the J call TRBJ2-2; D is perhaps TRBD1 or TRBD2 (6 bases each). This CDR3 contains 16 residues. The germline V gene encodes CDR1 SGHVS and CDR2 FNYEAQ. DNA of the CDR3: TGTGCCAGCAGCTTAGGTTCGGACAGAAACACCGGGGGGCTGTTTTTT. This gives the protein CASSLGSDRNTGGLFF.

This clone was picked up many times. This sequence joins TRBV15 and TRBJ2-1; D is perhaps TRBD1 or TRBD2 (6 bases each). Trimming removed 5 bases at V and 6 bases at J, with 14 bases between. The CDR3 totals 14 residues. Germline loops: CDR1 LNHNV, CDR2 YYDKDF (reference sequence). The CDR3, as DNA: TGTGCCACCAGCGAGCTTGGGGGGCGCAATGAGCAGTTCTTC. This encodes CATSELGGRNEQFF.

This clone was counted ten times or more. This rearrangement joins TRBV19 to TRBJ2-7, with 7 nucleotides matching TRBD1. Trimming at V came to 5 bases and at J to 5 bases, leaving 6 bases not matched to a gene. This CDR3 is 13 amino acids long. The germline CDR1 and CDR2 sequences are LNHDA and SQIVND (reference sequence). The CDR3 spells CASSSRQGDEQYF. DNA for the CDR3: TGTGCCAGTAGTTCCCGACAGGGAGACGAGCAGTACTTC.

This clone was found many times. The chain has TRBV12-3 or TRBV12-4 and TRBJ1-6, with unresolved D. V lost 6 bases and J 6 bases, leaving 9 bases between the germline ends. The CDR3 spans 13 residues. The CDR3 region has the DNA TGTGCCAGCAGCCCTATGTTTAATTCACCCCTCCACTTT. It codes for CASSPMFNSPLHF.

The sample holds a few counts of this clone. This rearrangement joins TRBV7-2 to TRBJ1-2; tentative D call: TRBD1 (5 bases). V lost 8 bases to trimming and J lost 2 bases, with 12 bases between them. Germline V lookup: CDR1 SGHTA, CDR2 FQGNSA. The CDR3 sequence is 13 residues long. In DNA form, the CDR3 reads TGTGCCAGCTCGGAGGGGCCAAACTATGGCTACACCTTC. Translating gives CASSEGPNYGYTF.

This clone appeared many times. The chain carries TRBV19 and TRBJ2-5, with 8 bases matching TRBD1. Trimming removed 6 bases from V and 2 bases from J; junction bases left unmatched: 8. The CDR3 runs 15 residues. Germline V lookup: CDR1 LNHDA, CDR2 SQIVND (reference sequence). The CDR3 here is CASSSRGPGQETQYF. In DNA form, the CDR3 reads TGTGCCAGTAGCTCCAGGGGGCCGGGACAAGAGACCCAGTACTTC.

This clone was seen only a few times. The V gene is TRBV6-1, the J gene TRBJ2-3, with D uncertain. This CDR3 is built from 14 residues. Germline V gives CDR1 MNHNS, CDR2 SASEGT. The ends were cut back, 7 bases at V and 4 bases at J, with 15 bases in the middle. The CDR3 is CASILLGPADTQYF. DNA for the CDR3: TGTGCCAGCATCCTCCTTGGGCCGGCAGATACGCAGTATTTT.

This clone was detected ten times or more. The V call is TRBV5-1, the J call TRBJ1-4, with D perhaps matching TRBD1 (5 bases). CDR3 length: 12 amino acids. The germline V and J ends were trimmed by 0 bases and 8 bases, with 5 bases remaining between them. From germline, CDR1 is SGHRS and CDR2 YFSETQ. In DNA, the CDR3 is TGCGCCAGCAGCTTGGACAGGGAAAAACTGTTTTTT. Protein product: CASSLDREKLFF.

The table lists this clone with a count of one. One end of the junction fails to match germline, which may point to a read error. Distinct nucleotide sequences in the sample also encode this CDR3. The chain links TRBV7-7 to TRBJ2-1, with a tentative D call TRBD1 (5 bases). Germline assignment: CDR1 SSHAT and CDR2 FNYEAQ (reference sequence). This CDR3 is 14 amino acids long. CDR3 residues: CASSLGHTTNEQFF. The CDR3, as DNA: TGTGCTAGCAGCTTAGGACACACTACGAATGAGCAGTTCTTC.

This clone occurred many times. The chain couples TRBV20-1 to TRBJ2-7; 7 bases are a match to TRBD2. Trimming cost V 8 bases and J 6 bases; bases outside gene matches: 7. Germline V CDR1 and CDR2: DFQATT, SNEGSKA (reference sequence). The CDR3 loop spans 11 amino acids. The CDR3 DNA reads as TGCAGTACCGGACTAGTCCGCGAGCAGTACTTC. Translating it yields CSTGLVREQYF.

Concerning this clone itself: One junction end disagrees with the germline gene, perhaps due to a read error. The chain couples TRBV28 to TRBJ1-2, with TRBD1 matching 8 bases. This CDR3 is 13 amino acids long. The germline gives CDR1 MDHEN, CDR2 SYDVKM. CDR3 bases: TGTGCCAGCAGACGTCGGGACAGGCCACTACAGGGCTTC. It yields the protein CASRRRDRPLQGF.